The TCR beta chain under discussion was sequenced for a study of CD8+ T cells in alopecia areata. Once RNA had been extracted, it was reverse transcribed into cDNA to act as the sequencing template. Profiling relied on immunoSEQ multiplex PCR, and the TCRdb table lists in-frame clones only, not all of them. The sample lists about 97,000 clones, about two fifths seen once, with 1% to 1.5% in the top ten. CDR1 is KGHSH, CDR2 LQKENI, per germline. This CDR3 is 15 amino acids long. The V end lost 3 bases, the J end lost 0 bases, and 10 bases lay between the germline ends. This rearrangement joins TRBV18 to TRBJ2-3; D unclear. The sequenced sample consisted of CD4+ T cells sorted from blood. This sequence was found in a human donor with alopecia areata. Here the CDR3 reads CASSPVRTSTDTQYF. The DNA for the CDR3 is TGTGCCAGCTCACCGGTCAGGACCAGCACAGATACGCAGTATTTT.